The 15 T cell receptor beta chains listed next were all sequenced from one sample in a study of shared clonotypes between healthy human individuals. Only in-frame clones appear in the TCRdb table, and some are missing; sequencing was by immunoSEQ multiplex PCR. This sample has approximately 2,000,000 clones; less than 95% occur once, and the top ten carry 0.3% to 0.4%. The sample consisted of naive CD4+ T cells from PBMCs. Noted subset: CD45RA+ positively selected. The receptors shown here come from a man aged 18 to 30 in good health. Some clones in this sample may be carry-over from other donors' samples.

This chain connects TRBV2 to TRBJ1-1; D remains unclear. Trimming pared 4 bases from V and 0 bases from J, leaving 9 bases between. CDR3 length: 14 amino acids. The V gene's germline CDR1 is SNHLY and CDR2 FYNNEI. The CDR3 DNA reads TGTGCCAGCAGTGTGTACAGCATGAACACTGAAGCTTTCTTT. Its translation is CASSVYSMNTEAFF.

This chain joins TRBV9 and TRBJ1-2; D gene uncertain. This CDR3 has 14 residues. V dropped 0 bases and J dropped 4 bases, with 10 bases sitting between them. Germline CDR1 SGDLS, CDR2 YYNGEE. CDR3 nucleotides: TGTGCCAGCAGCGTAGATCTGGCTAGCTATGGCTACACCTTC. The encoded protein is CASSVDLASYGYTF.

The chain has TRBV19 and TRBJ2-7, with D tentatively TRBD1 (5 bases). Germline CDR1 is LNHDA and CDR2 is SQIVND (reference sequence). V lost 7 bases to trimming and J lost 2 bases, with 21 bases between them. This CDR3 is built from 16 residues. CDR3 loop: CASTGQGPRNAYEQYF. Written as DNA, the CDR3 is TGTGCCAGTACAGGACAAGGCCCCAGAAATGCCTACGAGCAGTACTTC. Supplemented by reference TRBV19 and TRBJ2-7, the full variable domain reads DGGITQSPKYLFRKEGQNVTLSCEQNLNHDAMYWYRQDPGQGLRLIYYSQIVNDFQKGDIAEGYSVSREKKESFPLTVTSAQKNPTAFYLCASTGQGPRNAYEQYFGPGTRLTVT.

The chain combines TRBV11-2 with TRBJ2-1, with 9 bases aligning to TRBD2. The junction had 6 bases not matched to a gene; V was cut back by 0 bases and J by 9 bases. The CDR3 is 15 amino acids. The germline CDR1 and CDR2 sequences are SGHAT and FQNNGV. The CDR3 nucleotides are TGTGCCAGCAGCTTAGAGTTAGCGGGAGCTTTTGAGCAGTTCTTC. Translation: CASSLELAGAFEQFF. The whole variable domain, remainder taken from reference TRBV11-2 and TRBJ2-1, is EAGVAQSPRYKIIEKRQSVAFWCNPISGHATLYWYQQILGQGPKLLIQFQNNGVVDDSQLPKDRFSAERLKGVDSTLKIQPAKLEDSAVYLCASSLELAGAFEQFFGPGTRLTVL.

V is TRBV15 and J is TRBJ2-5; TRBD2 might be the D (6 bases). Germline loops: CDR1 LNHNV, CDR2 YYDKDF (reference sequence). The V gene lost 5 bases and the J gene lost 5 bases, with 12 bases spanning the gap. This CDR3 contains 13 residues. The CDR3 spells CATSFGGPETQYF. The CDR3 DNA sequence: TGTGCCACCAGCTTTGGAGGGCCCGAGACCCAGTACTTC.

On this clone: This CDR3 is also generated by other DNA sequences in the sample. The rearrangement joins TRBV6-5 to TRBJ2-7, with no clear D. Trimming removed 0 bases at V and 2 bases at J, with 11 bases between. In germline, CDR1 is MNHEY, CDR2 SVGAGI. The CDR3 has 15 amino acids. CDR3 in DNA: TGTGCCAGCAGTTACTCGAGTGGACGCACCTACGAGCAGTACTTC. This translates into CASSYSSGRTYEQYF.

This chain's CDR3 is CASSLALAPYEQYF. As DNA, the CDR3 is TGTGCCAGCAGCTTAGCGCTAGCCCCCTACGAGCAGTACTTC. The V gene is TRBV7-9, the J gene TRBJ2-7; D possibly corresponds to TRBD2 (5 bases). Per germline, CDR1 SEHNR and CDR2 FQNEAQ (reference sequence). CDR3 length: 14 residues. V lost 0 bases and J lost 2, with 8 bases in between.

This rearrangement joins TRBV19 to TRBJ2-3, with TRBD1 matching 9 bases. J lost 4 bases, V lost 4 bases, and 3 bases had no gene match. Germline V gives CDR1 LNHDA, CDR2 SQIVND (reference sequence). The CDR3 has 14 residues. CDR3 nucleotide sequence: TGTGCCAGTAGTAGACAGGGGGAGGCAGATACGCAGTATTTT. Its protein product is CASSRQGEADTQYF. The complete variable domain, with remaining parts taken from reference TRBV19 and TRBJ2-3, reads DGGITQSPKYLFRKEGQNVTLSCEQNLNHDAMYWYRQDPGQGLRLIYYSQIVNDFQKGDIAEGYSVSREKKESFPLTVTSAQKNPTAFYLCASSRQGEADTQYFGPGTRLTVL.

V usage is TRBV11-2 and J usage is TRBJ2-1; 13 bases are a match to TRBD2. The CDR3 totals 16 residues. Trimming at V came to 5 bases and at J to 6 bases, leaving 7 bases not matched to a gene. Per germline, CDR1 SGHAT and CDR2 FQNNGV. The CDR3 loop is CASSRGTSGIGNEQFF. The CDR3 DNA sequence: TGTGCCAGCAGCCGGGGGACTAGCGGGATCGGCAATGAGCAGTTCTTC.

This clone appeared once. The chain combines TRBV5-1 with TRBJ2-7, with D maybe TRBD1 (6 bases). The CDR3 contains 16 residues. CDR1 and CDR2 (germline): SGHRS, YFSETQ. The V gene lost 3 bases and the J gene lost 2 bases, with 18 bases spanning the gap. The CDR3, as DNA: TGCGCCAGCAGCTCTACGCCGGCAGGGGCCACCTACGAGCAGTACTTC. Residues: CASSSTPAGATYEQYF.

This sequence joins TRBV19 and TRBJ2-1, with 15 bases that match TRBD2. The CDR3 has 17 amino acids. Germline CDR1 is LNHDA and CDR2 is SQIVND (reference sequence). The V and J ends lost 5 bases and 7 bases, in that order; junction bases with no gene match: 9. CDR3 nucleotide sequence: TGTGCCAGTAGTGCAGGACTAGCGGGAGGGATCACTAATGAGCAGTTCTTC. It codes for CASSAGLAGGITNEQFF.

The chain has TRBV18 and TRBJ1-2; D uncertain. V shed 6 bases and J shed 10 bases, with 21 bases lying between them. Germline CDR1 KGHSH, CDR2 LQKENI. This CDR3 is 14 amino acids long. The CDR3 DNA follows: TGTGCCAGCTCTCGGAGCGCTGGACTAGGGCACTACACCTTC. Amino acids: CASSRSAGLGHYTF.

A word on this clone: At one end the junction does not follow the germline gene, possibly because of a read error. The chain uses TRBV10-2 and TRBJ2-7; TRBD1 aligns across 7 bases. CDR1 and CDR2 (germline): WSHSY, SAAADI. The CDR3 contains 13 residues. The CDR3 sequence: CASSERTGARGVF. The CDR3 bases are TGCGCCAGCAGTGAGCGAACAGGGGCCCGTGGCGTCTTC.

The V gene is TRBV2, the J gene TRBJ2-7; D is unresolved. The CDR3 has 12 amino acids. CDR1 is SNHLY, CDR2 FYNNEI, per germline. Trimming removed 5 bases at V and 5 bases at J, with 10 bases between. CDR3 residues: CASSPLYHEQYF. The CDR3 nucleotides read TGTGCCAGCAGTCCCCTTTATCACGAGCAGTACTTC.

V and J are TRBV11-1 and TRBJ1-3, with D possibly being TRBD1 (5 bases). The CDR3 has 15 amino acids. Germline-derived CDR1 and CDR2 are SGHAT and FQDESV (reference sequence). The V and J ends lost 5 bases and 0 bases respectively, with 11 bases between them. The CDR3 sequence is CASSGGRISGNTIYF. The CDR3 nucleotides read TGTGCCAGCAGCGGGGGACGGATCTCTGGAAACACCATATATTTT.